There are many counts of the clone carrying this TCR beta chain. This entry comes from a study of T cells in Graves' hyperthyroidism and ophthalmopathy. This CDR3 region has 14 residues. Patients with ophthalmopathy all had a Clinical Activity Score of at least 3, a NOSPECS grade of at least 4 and duration under 3 months. PBMCs were sourced from approximately 9.3 ml fresh peripheral blood. Authors of the study amplified TCR beta CDR3 regions from RNA transcripts. HTBI primers drove first-round RT-PCR of the TCR CDR3. TCRdb independently ran MiXCR on the multiplex PCR reads; one entry per CDR3 protein. The repertoire holds about 400,000 distinct CDR3 sequences, with over 12% as singletons.

Source material: blood. This clonotype was obtained from a woman in her sixties with Graves' ophthalmopathy. The rearrangement uses TRBV12-3 or TRBV12-4 and TRBJ2-1; 12 bases match TRBD2. The CDR3 spells CAIASGRGYNEQFF. The CDR3 region has the DNA TGTGCGATCGCTAGCGGGAGGGGGTACAATGAGCAGTTCTTC.